In this sample, the clone carrying this T cell receptor (beta chain) turned up once. Its antigen is not identified. The junction shows a germline mismatch at one end, possibly a read error. The record originates from a study of cytomegalovirus exposure and HLA in healthy donors. General study results and limits: TCR beta chains numbering some 160 were designated cytomegalovirus-associated. Specific recognition of CMV antigens was confirmed in vitro for a few chains (all CMV-associated).

This CDR3 spans 14 amino acids. Per germline, CDR1 SNHLY and CDR2 FYNNEI. The assay was immunoSEQ multiplex PCR, and TCRdb's table has in-frame clones only and misses some. The sample has 150,000 to 200,000 clones, 86% seen once. The source material was PBMCs. This clonotype was obtained from a man aged 18 to 30 in good health and CMV-seropositive. The V call is TRBV2, the J call TRBJ2-3; D might be TRBD2 (5 bases). CDR3 in DNA: TGTGTCAGCAAGTCTGGGAGTATCGCAGATACGCAGTATTTT. It yields the protein CVSKSGSIADTQYF.